These T cell receptor beta chains were read from a single sample in a study of CD8 T cells in ankylosing spondylitis. One entry per CDR3 protein, called by TCRdb with MiXCR from the 5' RACE reads. This sample has 750,000 to 850,000 distinct CDR3 sequences, with 12% found just once. Input material: blood, either unsorted or a sorted T cell fraction (not recorded which). The receptors stem from a male donor with ankylosing spondylitis. The CDR3 runs from the conserved cysteine through the conserved F or W. Fields, in order: V gene, clone size, J gene, D gene, CDR3 DNA, CDR3 protein. The D gene is left open where the match is weak. Clone size appears in some rows only: once, few, many, or a class for an expanded clone.

V: TRBV6-5
size: many
J: TRBJ1-4
D: TRBD1
DNA: TGTGCCAGCAGCCAGGGGGGAGAAAAACTGTTTTTT
CDR3: CASSQGGEKLFF

V: TRBV20-1
size: few
J: TRBJ2-7
D: .
DNA: TGCAGTGCTAGAGATCAAAAGCGGCAGGCATACGAGCAGTACTTC
CDR3: CSARDQKRQAYEQYF

V: TRBV20-1
size: .
J: TRBJ2-3
D: TRBD2
DNA: TGCAGTGCTAGAGATACGGAGCGGGAGTTCACAGATACGCAGTATTTT
CDR3: CSARDTEREFTDTQYF

V: TRBV12-3/TRBV12-4
size: many
J: TRBJ2-7
D: .
DNA: TGTGCCAGCAGTCCCCAGTCAGGTTACGAGCAGTACTTC
CDR3: CASSPQSGYEQYF

V: TRBV7-2
size: many
J: TRBJ2-3
D: .
DNA: TGTGCCAGCAGCTTAGACGTCTTTGTAGATACGCAGTATTTT
CDR3: CASSLDVFVDTQYF

V: TRBV20-1
size: few
J: TRBJ1-2
D: TRBD1
DNA: TGCAGTGCTAGAGCAACAGGGGCCGGTGGTTATGGCTACACCTTC
CDR3: CSARATGAGGYGYTF

V: TRBV19
size: .
J: TRBJ2-7
D: .
DNA: TGTGCCAAGCAAAACAGGGACGAGCAGTACTTC
CDR3: CAKQNRDEQYF

V: TRBV5-5
size: few
J: TRBJ2-3
D: .
DNA: TGTGCCAGCAGCTTGGCTGCCCGTCGGCCAGATACGCAGTATTTT
CDR3: CASSLAARRPDTQYF

V: TRBV5-1
size: .
J: TRBJ2-3
D: .
DNA: TGCGCCAGCAGCTCCATACTACAGGGTGGCACAGATACGCAGTATTTT
CDR3: CASSSILQGGTDTQYF

V: TRBV18
size: few
J: TRBJ1-1
D: .
DNA: TGTGCCAGCTCACCACTCTTTACCAACACTGAAGCTTTCTTT
CDR3: CASSPLFTNTEAFF

V: TRBV20-1
size: .
J: TRBJ2-7
D: .
DNA: TGCAGTGCTAGCTGGCCGACCTACGAGCAGTACTTC
CDR3: CSASWPTYEQYF

V: TRBV7-9
size: .
J: TRBJ2-3
D: TRBD2
DNA: TGTGCCAGCAGCCAGATGACTAGCGGCACAGATACGCAGTATTTT
CDR3: CASSQMTSGTDTQYF

V: TRBV7-2
size: few
J: TRBJ1-3
D: .
DNA: TGTGCCAGCAGCTTACGGATAGTCTCTGGAAACACCATATATTTT
CDR3: CASSLRIVSGNTIYF

V: TRBV25-1
size: few
J: TRBJ2-2
D: .
DNA: TGTGCCAGCAGTGAAAATAGGGAGTGGAACACCGGGGAGCTGTTTTTT
CDR3: CASSENREWNTGELFF

V: TRBV20-1
size: .
J: TRBJ1-1
D: .
DNA: TGCAGTGCGCCTAGTGACAGCACTGAAGCTTTCTTT
CDR3: CSAPSDSTEAFF

V: TRBV12-3/TRBV12-4
size: few
J: TRBJ1-6
D: .
DNA: TGTGCCAGCAGTCCGAGGCGGGGGGCAGCCTATAATTCACCCCTCCACTTT
CDR3: CASSPRRGAAYNSPLHF

V: TRBV20-1
size: many
J: TRBJ2-5
D: .
DNA: TGCAGTGCTCGGACGGTGGCAGAGACCCAGTACTTC
CDR3: CSARTVAETQYF

V: TRBV15
size: .
J: TRBJ1-5
D: .
DNA: TGTGCCACCAGCAGAGGTGGTCTTAGCAATCAGCCCCAGCATTTT
CDR3: CATSRGGLSNQPQHF